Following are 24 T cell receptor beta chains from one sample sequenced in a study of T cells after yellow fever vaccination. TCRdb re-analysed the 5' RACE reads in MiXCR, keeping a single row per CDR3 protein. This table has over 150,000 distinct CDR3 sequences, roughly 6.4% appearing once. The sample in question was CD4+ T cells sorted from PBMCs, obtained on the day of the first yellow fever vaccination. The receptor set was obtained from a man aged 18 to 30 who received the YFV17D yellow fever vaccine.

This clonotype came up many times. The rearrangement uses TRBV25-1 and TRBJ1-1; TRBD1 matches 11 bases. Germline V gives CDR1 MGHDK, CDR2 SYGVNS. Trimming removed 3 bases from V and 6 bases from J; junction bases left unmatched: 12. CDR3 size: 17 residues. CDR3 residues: CASSDFGTGGRGAEAFF. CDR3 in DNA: TGTGCCAGCAGTGATTTTGGGACAGGGGGTAGGGGAGCTGAAGCTTTCTTT.

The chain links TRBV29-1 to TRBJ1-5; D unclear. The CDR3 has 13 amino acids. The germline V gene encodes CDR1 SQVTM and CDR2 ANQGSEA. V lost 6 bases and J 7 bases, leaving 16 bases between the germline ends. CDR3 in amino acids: CSVRTGPQQPQHF. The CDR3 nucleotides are TGCAGCGTCAGAACCGGACCGCAACAGCCCCAGCATTTT. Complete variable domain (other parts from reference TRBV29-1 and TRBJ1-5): SAVISQKPSRDICQRGTSLTIQCQVDSQVTMMFWYRQQPGQSLTLIATANQGSEATYESGFVIDKFPISRPNLTFSTLTVSNMSPEDSSIYLCSVRTGPQQPQHFGDGTRLSIL.

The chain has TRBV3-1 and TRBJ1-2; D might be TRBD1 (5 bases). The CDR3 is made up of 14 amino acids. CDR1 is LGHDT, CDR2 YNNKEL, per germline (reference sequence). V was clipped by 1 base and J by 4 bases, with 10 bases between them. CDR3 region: CASSQGGVGYGYTF. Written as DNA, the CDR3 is TGTGCCAGCAGCCAAGGGGGGGTCGGCTATGGCTACACCTTC.

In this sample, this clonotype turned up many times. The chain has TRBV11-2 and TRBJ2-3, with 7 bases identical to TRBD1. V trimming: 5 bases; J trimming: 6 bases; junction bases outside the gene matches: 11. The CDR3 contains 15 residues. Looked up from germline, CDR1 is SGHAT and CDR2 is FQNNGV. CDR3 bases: TGTGCCAGCAGCCCCCGAAGGGGGCCGAGGGATACGCAGTATTTT. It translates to CASSPRRGPRDTQYF.

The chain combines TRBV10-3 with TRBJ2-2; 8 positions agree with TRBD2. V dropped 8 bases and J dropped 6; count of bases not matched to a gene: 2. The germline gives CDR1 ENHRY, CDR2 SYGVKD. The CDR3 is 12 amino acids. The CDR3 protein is CAIRGGSGELFF. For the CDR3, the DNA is TGTGCCATCCGCGGGGGGTCCGGGGAGCTGTTTTTT.

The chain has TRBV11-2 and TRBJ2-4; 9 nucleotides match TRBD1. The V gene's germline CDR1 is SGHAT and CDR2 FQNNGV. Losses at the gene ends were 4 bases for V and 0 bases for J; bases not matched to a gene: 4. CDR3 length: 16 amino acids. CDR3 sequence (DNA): TGTGCCAGCAGCTCCTACAGGGGGCTAGCCAAAAACATTCAGTACTTC. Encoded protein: CASSSYRGLAKNIQYF.

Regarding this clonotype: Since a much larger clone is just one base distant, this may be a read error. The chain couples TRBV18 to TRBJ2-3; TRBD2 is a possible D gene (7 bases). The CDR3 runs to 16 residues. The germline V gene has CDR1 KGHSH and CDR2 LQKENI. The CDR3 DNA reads TGTGCCAGCTCACCACCGGCCGGGGGGCGTACAGATAAGCAGTATTTT. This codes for CASSPPAGGRTDKQYF.

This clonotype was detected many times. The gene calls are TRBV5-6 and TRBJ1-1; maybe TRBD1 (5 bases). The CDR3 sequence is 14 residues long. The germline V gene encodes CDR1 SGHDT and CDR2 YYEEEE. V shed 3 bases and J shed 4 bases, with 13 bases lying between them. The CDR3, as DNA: TGTGCCAGCAGCTCCCTGGGGGGGGTCACTGAAGCTTTCTTT. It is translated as CASSSLGGVTEAFF.

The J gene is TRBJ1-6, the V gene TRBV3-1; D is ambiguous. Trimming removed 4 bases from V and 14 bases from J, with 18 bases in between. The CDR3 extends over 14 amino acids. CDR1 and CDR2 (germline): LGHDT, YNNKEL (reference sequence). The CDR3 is CASSPSVGLSTLHF. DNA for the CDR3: TGTGCCAGCAGCCCATCAGTCGGCTTGTCCACCCTCCACTTT.

The CDR3 loop is CASSRTQGLWGEKLFF. Written as DNA, the CDR3 is TGTGCCAGCAGTCGAACTCAGGGCCTGTGGGGTGAAAAACTGTTTTTT. V usage is TRBV6-1 and J usage is TRBJ1-4; D perhaps matches TRBD1 (5 bases). The V gene's germline CDR1 is MNHNS and CDR2 SASEGT. CDR3 length: 16 amino acids. Trimming left V 5 bases short and J 7 bases short, with 20 bases between.

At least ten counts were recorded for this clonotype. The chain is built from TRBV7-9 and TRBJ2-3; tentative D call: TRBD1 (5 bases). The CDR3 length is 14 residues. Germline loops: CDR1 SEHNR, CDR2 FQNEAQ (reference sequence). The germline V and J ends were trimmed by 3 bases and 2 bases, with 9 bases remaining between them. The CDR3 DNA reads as TGTGCCAGCAGCTTCGCAGGGATCACAGATACGCAGTATTTT. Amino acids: CASSFAGITDTQYF.

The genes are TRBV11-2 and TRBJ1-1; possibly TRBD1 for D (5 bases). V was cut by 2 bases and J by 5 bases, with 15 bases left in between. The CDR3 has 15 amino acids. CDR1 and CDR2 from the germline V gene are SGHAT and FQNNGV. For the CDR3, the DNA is TGTGCCAGCAGCTTACGGGGCCCCTCGGTAACTGAAGCTTTCTTT. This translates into CASSLRGPSVTEAFF.

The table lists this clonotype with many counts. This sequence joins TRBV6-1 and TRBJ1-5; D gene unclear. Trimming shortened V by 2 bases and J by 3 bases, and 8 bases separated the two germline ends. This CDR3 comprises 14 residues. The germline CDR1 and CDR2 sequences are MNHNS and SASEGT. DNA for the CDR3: TGTGCCAGCAGTGAATCGGGGATCAATCAGCCCCAGCATTTT. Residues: CASSESGINQPQHF.

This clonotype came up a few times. The CDR3 is CASSFLGSGGYTF. The CDR3 DNA sequence: TGTGCCAGCAGCTTCCTGGGAAGCGGAGGCTACACCTTC. The V and J genes are TRBV7-2 and TRBJ1-2; no clear D gene. The length of the CDR3 is 13 residues. Trimming shortened V by 3 bases and J by 8 bases, and 13 bases separated the two germline ends. Per germline, CDR1 SGHTA and CDR2 FQGNSA.

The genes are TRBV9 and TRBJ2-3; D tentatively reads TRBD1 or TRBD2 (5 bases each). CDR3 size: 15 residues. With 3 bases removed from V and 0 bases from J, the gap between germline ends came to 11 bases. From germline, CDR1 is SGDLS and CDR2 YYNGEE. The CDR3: CASSAGLRSTDTQYF. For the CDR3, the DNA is TGTGCCAGCAGCGCGGGGCTCAGGAGCACAGATACGCAGTATTTT.

CDR3 nucleotides: TGTGCCAGCAGCTTAGTTCGCACAGGGAGGATTAATGAAAAACTGTTTTTT. Its protein product is CASSLVRTGRINEKLFF. This sequence joins TRBV7-2 and TRBJ1-4; TRBD1 might be the D (6 bases). CDR1 is SGHTA, CDR2 FQGNSA, per germline. V was clipped by 1 base and J by 4 bases, with 16 bases between them. The CDR3 extends over 17 amino acids.

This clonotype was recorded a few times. CDR3 sequence: CSARGGLGKNYGYTF. In DNA form, the CDR3 reads TGCAGTGCTAGGGGGGGTCTGGGCAAAAACTATGGCTACACCTTC. The chain has TRBV20-1 and TRBJ1-2; a possible D gene is TRBD1 (5 bases). The CDR3 consists of 15 residues. Trimming took 3 bases from V and 2 from J, leaving 16 bases between them. CDR1 and CDR2 (germline): DFQATT, SNEGSKA (reference sequence).

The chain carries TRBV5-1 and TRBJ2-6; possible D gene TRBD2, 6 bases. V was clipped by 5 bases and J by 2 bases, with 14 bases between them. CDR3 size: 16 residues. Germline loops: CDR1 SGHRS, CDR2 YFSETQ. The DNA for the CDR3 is TGCGCCAGCAGACCGGGCGGGGCGGCTGGGGCCAACGTCCTGACTTTC. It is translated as CASRPGGAAGANVLTF.

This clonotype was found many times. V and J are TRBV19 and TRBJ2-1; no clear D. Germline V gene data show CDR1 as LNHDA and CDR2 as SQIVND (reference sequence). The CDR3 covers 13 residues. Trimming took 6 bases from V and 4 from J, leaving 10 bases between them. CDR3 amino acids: CASSSLGYNEQFF. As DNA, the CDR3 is TGTGCCAGTAGCTCTCTCGGGTACAATGAGCAGTTCTTC.

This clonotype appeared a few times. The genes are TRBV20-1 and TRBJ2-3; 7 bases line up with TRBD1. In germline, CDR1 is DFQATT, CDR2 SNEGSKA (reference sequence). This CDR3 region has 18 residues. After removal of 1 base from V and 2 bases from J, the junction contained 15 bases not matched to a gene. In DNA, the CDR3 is TGCAGTGCTAGAGCCCGAAGGGCCGACAGGGCGGACACAGATACGCAGTATTTT. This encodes CSARARRADRADTDTQYF.

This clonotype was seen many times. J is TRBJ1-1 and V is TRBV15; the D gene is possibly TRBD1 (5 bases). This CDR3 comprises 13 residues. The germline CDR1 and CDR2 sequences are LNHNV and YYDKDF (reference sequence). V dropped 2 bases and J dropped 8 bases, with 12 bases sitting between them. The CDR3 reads CATSRRQLGEAFF. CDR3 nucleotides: TGTGCCACCAGCAGACGACAGTTGGGGGAAGCTTTCTTT.

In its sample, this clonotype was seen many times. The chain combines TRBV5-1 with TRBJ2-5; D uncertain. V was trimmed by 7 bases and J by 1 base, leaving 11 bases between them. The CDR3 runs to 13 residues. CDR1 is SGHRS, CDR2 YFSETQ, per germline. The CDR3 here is CASATTAQETQYF. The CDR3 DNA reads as TGCGCCAGCGCGACCACCGCCCAAGAGACCCAGTACTTC.

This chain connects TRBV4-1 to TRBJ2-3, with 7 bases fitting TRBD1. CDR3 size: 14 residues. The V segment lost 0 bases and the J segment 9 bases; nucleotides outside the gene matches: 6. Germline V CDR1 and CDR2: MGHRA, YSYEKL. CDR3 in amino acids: CASSQDVDRVTQYF. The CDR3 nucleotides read TGCGCCAGCAGCCAAGATGTAGACAGGGTCACGCAGTATTTT.

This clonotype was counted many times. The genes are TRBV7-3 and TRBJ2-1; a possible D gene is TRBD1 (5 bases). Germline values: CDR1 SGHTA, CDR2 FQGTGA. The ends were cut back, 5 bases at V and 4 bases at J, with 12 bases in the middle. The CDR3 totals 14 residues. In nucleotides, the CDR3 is TGTGCCAGCAGCCCCGACAGAGAGTACAATGAGCAGTTCTTC. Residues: CASSPDREYNEQFF.